These 14 T cell receptor beta chains share one sample of origin, sequenced in a study of shared clonotypes between healthy human individuals. Sequencing used immunoSEQ multiplex PCR; TCRdb keeps in-frame clones, though not all of them. Found here are about 340,000 clones, over 70% of them singletons; the top ten hold about 9.4%. Source material: memory CD4+ T cells sorted from blood. Regarding subset: CD45RA-negative fraction. Receptors originate from a young man in good health.

The chain has TRBV4-3 and TRBJ2-1; the D is unclear. The germline V gene has CDR1 LGHNA and CDR2 YSLEER. The CDR3 consists of 13 residues. V dropped 0 bases and J dropped 13 bases, with 13 bases sitting between them. The CDR3 sequence: CASSQDIRTRQFF. DNA for the CDR3: TGCGCCAGCAGCCAAGACATCAGGACCAGACAGTTCTTC.

This clone was counted between two and nine times. The rearrangement uses TRBV30 and TRBJ2-4; D is perhaps TRBD1 (7 bases). The CDR3 has 14 residues. Germline CDR1 GTSNPN, CDR2 SVGIG (reference sequence). The ends were cut back, 2 bases at V and 1 base at J, with 9 bases in the middle. The CDR3 is CAWSPGGAKNIQYF. The CDR3 nucleotides are TGTGCCTGGAGTCCAGGGGGGGCCAAAAACATTCAGTACTTC.

The rearrangement joins TRBV5-4 to TRBJ2-7; a weak D match, TRBD1 (6 bases). The germline gives CDR1 SGHNT, CDR2 YYREEE (reference sequence). CDR3 length: 13 residues. V lost 4 bases and J 3 bases, leaving 11 bases between the germline ends. The chain's CDR3 is CASSPGQNYEQYF. The CDR3 nucleotides read TGTGCCAGCAGCCCTGGACAGAACTACGAGCAGTACTTC.

The genes are TRBV6-5 and TRBJ1-1, with D hard to call. The CDR3 is made up of 16 amino acids. V dropped 4 bases and J dropped 4 bases, with 19 bases sitting between them. Germline lookup yields CDR1 MNHEY and CDR2 SVGAGI. The CDR3 here is CASSSSGKGRGTEAFF. The CDR3 bases are TGTGCCAGCAGTTCCTCGGGGAAGGGCCGTGGCACTGAAGCTTTCTTT.

The chain has TRBV7-9 and TRBJ1-6; 7 nucleotides agree with TRBD1. After removal of 5 bases from V and 5 bases from J, the junction contained 12 bases not matched to a gene. This CDR3 comprises 17 residues. Germline V gene data show CDR1 as SEHNR and CDR2 as FQNEAQ (reference sequence). This chain's CDR3 is CASSHGTAFTDNSPLHF. CDR3 sequence (DNA): TGTGCCAGCAGCCACGGGACAGCCTTTACGGATAATTCACCCCTCCACTTT.

This rearrangement joins TRBV7-6 to TRBJ2-3; D gene uncertain. The V end was cut by 5 bases, the J end by 0 bases, with 3 bases between. This CDR3 is 12 amino acids long. Germline assignment: CDR1 SGHVS and CDR2 FNYEAQ. CDR3 sequence reads: CASSISTDTQYF. The CDR3 DNA sequence: TGTGCCAGCAGCATAAGCACAGATACGCAGTATTTT.

V is TRBV7-8 and J is TRBJ2-1; 7 positions agree with TRBD2. This CDR3 has 15 residues. The junction had 8 bases not matched to a gene; V was cut back by 1 base and J by 8 bases. Germline-derived CDR1 and CDR2 are SGHVS and FQNEAQ. CDR3 bases: TGTGCCAGCAGCTTAGGAGCGGGACTTCGCGATGAGCAGTTCTTC. The encoded protein is CASSLGAGLRDEQFF.

This clone was picked up one time. This chain joins TRBV27 and TRBJ2-1; TRBD2 is a possible D gene (6 bases). The V gene lost 4 bases and the J gene lost 2 bases, with 12 bases spanning the gap. Germline CDR1 is MNHEY and CDR2 is SMNVEV (reference sequence). The CDR3 spans 15 residues. CDR3 in amino acids: CASSSRGNTYNEQFF. The DNA for the CDR3 is TGTGCCAGCAGTTCCCGGGGGAATACCTACAATGAGCAGTTCTTC.

The rearrangement joins TRBV28 to TRBJ2-3; D possibly matches TRBD1 or TRBD2 (6 bases each). Germline CDR1 is MDHEN and CDR2 is SYDVKM. Trimming shortened V by 5 bases and J by 0 bases, and 18 bases separated the two germline ends. CDR3 size: 17 residues. The CDR3 DNA reads as TGTGCCAGCAGTCCCGGGGGCCCGACCCTTAGCACAGATACGCAGTATTTT. It encodes CASSPGGPTLSTDTQYF.

V usage is TRBV7-9 and J usage is TRBJ2-3, with a weak D call TRBD1 (5 bases). Germline-derived CDR1 and CDR2 are SEHNR and FQNEAQ (reference sequence). This CDR3 is 14 amino acids long. Trimming took 3 bases from V and 5 from J, leaving 12 bases between them. CDR3 in DNA: TGTGCCAGCAGCTTGCGTAGGGGATTAGATACGCAGTATTTT. It encodes CASSLRRGLDTQYF.

Details on this clone: The junction does not match germline at one end; this may be a read error. This chain joins TRBV5-1 and TRBJ2-2; TRBD1 aligns across 8 bases. CDR1 is SGHRS and CDR2 is YFSETQ in the germline V gene. This CDR3 has 14 amino acids. The CDR3 coding sequence is TGCGCCAGCAGCTTGGCGACAGGGGAAAGGAGCTTGGTTTTT. This encodes CASSLATGERSLVF.

At least ten counts were recorded for this clone. The CDR3 DNA follows: TGTGCCAGCGGAAACAGCCGCAATCAGCCCCAGCATTTT. Amino acids: CASGNSRNQPQHF. J is TRBJ1-5 and V is TRBV6-1; D is unclear. The V end lost 8 bases, the J end lost 2 bases, and 10 bases lay between the germline ends. Germline V gene sequence: CDR1 MNHNS, CDR2 SASEGT. CDR3 length equals 13 residues.

V is TRBV13 and J is TRBJ1-1, with D tentatively TRBD1 (6 bases). The germline V gene encodes CDR1 PRHDT and CDR2 FYEKMQ (reference sequence). The V end lost 6 bases, the J end lost 1 base, and 12 bases lay between the germline ends. This CDR3 contains 14 residues. The CDR3 protein is CASRQGLTNTEAFF. Written as DNA, the CDR3 is TGTGCCAGCAGGCAGGGGTTAACGAACACTGAAGCTTTCTTT. Complete variable domain (other parts from reference TRBV13 and TRBJ1-1): AAGVIQSPRHLIKEKRETATLKCYPIPRHDTVYWYQQGPGQDPQFLISFYEKMQSDKGSIPDRFSAQQFSDYHSELNMSSLELGDSALYFCASRQGLTNTEAFFGQGTRLTVV.

The V and J genes are TRBV4-2 and TRBJ1-1, with a possible D match to TRBD1 (6 bases). The CDR3 sequence is 15 residues long. V dropped 2 bases and J dropped 3 bases, with 13 bases sitting between them. Germline CDR1 and CDR2: LGHNA and YNFKEQ. DNA of the CDR3: TGTGCCAGCAGCCAATTTGGACAGAGCGACACTGAAGCTTTCTTT. Encoded protein: CASSQFGQSDTEAFF.